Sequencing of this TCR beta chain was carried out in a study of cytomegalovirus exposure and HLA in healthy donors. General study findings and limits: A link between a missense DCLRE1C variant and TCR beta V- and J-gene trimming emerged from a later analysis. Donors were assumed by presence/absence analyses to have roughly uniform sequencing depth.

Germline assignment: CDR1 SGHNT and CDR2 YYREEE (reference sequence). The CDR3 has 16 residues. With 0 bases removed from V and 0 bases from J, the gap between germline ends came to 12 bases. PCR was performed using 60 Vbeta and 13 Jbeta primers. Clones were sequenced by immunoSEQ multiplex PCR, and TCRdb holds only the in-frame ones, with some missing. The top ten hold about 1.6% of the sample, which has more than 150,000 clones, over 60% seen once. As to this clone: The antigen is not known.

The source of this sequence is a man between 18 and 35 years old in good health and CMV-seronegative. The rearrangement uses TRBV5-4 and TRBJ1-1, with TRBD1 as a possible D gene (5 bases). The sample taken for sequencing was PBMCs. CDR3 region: CASSLGGGGVNTEAFF. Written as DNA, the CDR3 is TGTGCCAGCAGCTTGGGAGGCGGAGGGGTGAACACTGAAGCTTTCTTT. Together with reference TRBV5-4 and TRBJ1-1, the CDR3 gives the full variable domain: ETGVTQSPTHLIKTRGQQVTLRCSSQSGHNTVSWYQQALGQGPQFIFQYYREEENGRGNFPPRFSGLQFPNYSSELNVNALELDDSALYLCASSLGGGGVNTEAFFGQGTRLTVV.